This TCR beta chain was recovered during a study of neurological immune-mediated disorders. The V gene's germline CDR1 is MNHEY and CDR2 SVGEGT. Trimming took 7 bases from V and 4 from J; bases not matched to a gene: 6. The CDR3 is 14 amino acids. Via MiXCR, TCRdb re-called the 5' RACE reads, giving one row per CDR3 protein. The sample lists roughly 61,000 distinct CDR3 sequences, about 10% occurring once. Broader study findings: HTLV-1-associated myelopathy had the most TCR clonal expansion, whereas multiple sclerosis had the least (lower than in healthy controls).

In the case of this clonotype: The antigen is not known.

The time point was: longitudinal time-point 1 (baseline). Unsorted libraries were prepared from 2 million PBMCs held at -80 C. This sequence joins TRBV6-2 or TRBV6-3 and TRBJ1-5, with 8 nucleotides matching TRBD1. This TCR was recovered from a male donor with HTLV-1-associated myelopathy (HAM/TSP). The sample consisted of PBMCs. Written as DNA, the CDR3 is TGTGCCAGCACCAGAGACAGGGGAAATCAGCCCCAGCATTTT. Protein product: CASTRDRGNQPQHF.